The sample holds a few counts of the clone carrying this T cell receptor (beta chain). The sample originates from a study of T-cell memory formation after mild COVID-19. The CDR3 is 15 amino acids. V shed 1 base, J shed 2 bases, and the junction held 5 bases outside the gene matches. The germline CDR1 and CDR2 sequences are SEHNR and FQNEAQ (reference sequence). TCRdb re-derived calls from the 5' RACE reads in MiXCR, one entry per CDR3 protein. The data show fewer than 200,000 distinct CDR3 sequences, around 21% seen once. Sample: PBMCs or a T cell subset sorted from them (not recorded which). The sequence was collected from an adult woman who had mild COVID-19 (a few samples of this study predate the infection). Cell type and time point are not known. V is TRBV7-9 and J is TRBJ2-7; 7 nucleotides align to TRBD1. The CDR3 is CASSLVGGYAYEQYF. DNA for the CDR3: TGTGCCAGCAGCTTAGTAGGGGGCTATGCCTACGAGCAGTACTTC.